The 30 T cell receptor beta chains presented below share a single source sample, sequenced in a study of CD8+ T cells in alopecia areata. Separation of pooled cutaneous lymph node cells was by sorting with CD4, CD8alpha, NKG2D, NKG2ACE and other markers. Investigators isolated RNA and reverse transcribed it into cDNA to act as the sequencing template. Sequenced by immunoSEQ multiplex PCR; TCRdb stores in-frame clones only, minus some. Observed in the sample are 200,000 to 300,000 clones, none of them singletons. Sequencing was carried out using CD4+ T cells sorted from a lymph node. The source is a C3H/HeJ mouse with alopecia areata. Mouse MHC haplotype: H2-k.

This clone occurred a few times. The gene names here belong to mouse. The sequence runs out 4 residues before the end of the CDR3; the remainder is reconstructed from the germline J gene. Other nucleotide sequences from this sample produce the same CDR3. V and J are TRBV17 and TRBJ2-5, with TRBD2 as a possible D gene (6 bases). This CDR3 comprises 14 residues. With 6 bases removed from V and 2 bases from J, the gap between germline ends came to 12 bases. Germline CDR1 and CDR2: MNHDT and YYDKIL. CDR3 DNA (partial): TGTGCTAGCAGCCCTACGGGGGGCCAAGAC. Its translation is CASSPTGGQD. The entire CDR3 sequence reads CASSPTGGQDTQYF.

For this clone: Gene names denote mouse genes. The read ends 4 residues early relative to the CDR3; the germline J gene fills the gap. The chain is built from TRBV19 and TRBJ2-1; 7 bases are shared with TRBD2. V was clipped by 4 bases and J by 3 bases; unmatched bases: 4. CDR1 is FNHDT and CDR2 is SITEND in the germline V gene (reference sequence). CDR3 size: 14 residues. CDR3 in amino acids: CASSLGGGYAEQFF. The CDR3 DNA, read in part, is TGTGCCAGCAGTCTCGGGGGGGGCTATGCT.

For this clone: Genes here carry mouse names. The read ends 4 residues shy of where the CDR3 ends; the end is completed using the germline J gene. Other DNA sequences of this sample code for an identical CDR3. The rearrangement uses TRBV13-1 and TRBJ2-7, with 10 nucleotides matching TRBD2. This CDR3 contains 15 residues. The germline V gene encodes CDR1 NSHNY and CDR2 SYGAGN. The ends lost 0 bases at V and 3 bases at J; junction bases unmatched: 3. Partial CDR3 DNA: TGTGCCAGCAGTGATGCGCTGGGGGGGCGCTAT. Its translation: CASSDALGGRY. The CDR3 as a whole reads CASSDALGGRYEQYF.

This clone has just a few counts. Genes and germline come from the mouse. The CDR3 end falls 4 residues outside the read, so it is completed with the germline J gene. The gene calls are TRBV29 and TRBJ2-5, with 7 bases fitting TRBD1. CDR3 length equals 14 residues. The germline CDR1 and CDR2 sequences are MSHET and SYDVDS. V lost 5 bases to trimming and J lost 2 bases; unmatched junction nucleotides: 4. This CDR3 is CASSPRTGQDTQYF. CDR3 DNA (partial): TGTGCTAGCAGTCCTCGGACAGGCCAAGAC. Full variable domain (remainder filled in from reference TRBV29 and TRBJ2-5): DMKVTQMPRYLIKRMGENVLLECGQDMSHETMYWYRQDPGLGLQLIYISYDVDSNSEGDIPKGYRVSRKKREHFSLILDSAKTNQTSVYFCASSPRTGQDTQYFGPGTRLLVL.

Comments on this clone: The gene names here belong to mouse. The read stops 4 residues short of the end of the CDR3; the missing end is completed from the germline J gene. The V gene is TRBV17, the J gene TRBJ2-5; 7 bases are shared with TRBD2. The CDR3 covers 14 residues. Germline-derived CDR1 and CDR2 are MNHDT and YYDKIL. V gave up 3 bases and J gave up 2 bases; unmatched junction bases: 2. The CDR3 spells CASSRTGLQDTQYF. The sequenced part of the CDR3 DNA is TGTGCTAGCAGTAGGACTGGGCTCCAAGAC.

This clone has more than one count but fewer than ten. Mouse germline and gene names are used. Coverage ceases 4 residues before the CDR3 finishes, and the germline J gene fills in the end. The gene calls are TRBV13-1 and TRBJ1-2, with TRBD1 matching 9 bases. There are 15 residues in the CDR3. V lost 3 bases, J lost 3 bases, and 6 bases stayed unmatched. Germline V gene data show CDR1 as NSHNY and CDR2 as SYGAGN. CDR3 sequence reads: CASSAQQGAHSDYTF. The part of the CDR3 DNA that was read is TGTGCCAGCAGTGCTCAACAGGGGGCTCACTCC.

This clone has more than one count but fewer than ten. Mouse names are used for the genes. Read coverage stops 4 residues before the CDR3 terminus; the germline J gene supplies the remainder. V gene TRBV13-1 combines with J gene TRBJ2-2, with a possible D match to TRBD1 (5 bases). The CDR3 spans 14 residues. Germline V gene lookup returns CDR1 NSHNY and CDR2 SYGAGN. V was clipped by 2 bases and J by 4 bases, with 9 bases between them. The sequenced part of the CDR3 DNA is TGTGCCAGCAGTGAAAAAGGGGTCACCGGG. It specifies CASSEKGVTG. The CDR3 in its entirety is CASSEKGVTGQLYF.

Points on this clone: Germline and genes here are mouse. From the germline J gene comes the end of the CDR3, since the read stops 4 residues before it. Other DNA sequences within the sample encode an identical CDR3. The chain uses TRBV13-1 and TRBJ1-1, with TRBD1 identical over 7 bases. From germline, CDR1 is NSHNY and CDR2 SYGAGN. V trimming: 2 bases; J trimming: 0 bases; junction bases outside the gene matches: 1. This CDR3 has 14 amino acids. The sequenced CDR3 bases are TGTGCCAGCAGTGAGCAGGGGGCAAACACA. This codes for CASSEQGANT. The full CDR3 protein is CASSEQGANTEVFF.

Regarding this clone: Gene names and germline refer to mouse. The read halts 4 residues ahead of the CDR3 end, with the missing end drawn from the germline J gene. The V gene is TRBV13-3, the J gene TRBJ2-7, with D tentatively TRBD1 (5 bases). The CDR3 loop spans 13 amino acids. Looked up from germline, CDR1 is NNHDY and CDR2 is SYVADS. CDR3 DNA (partial): TGTGCCAGCAGTGATGCTCGACAGTAT. Translation gives CASSDARQY. The full CDR3 protein reads CASSDARQYEQYF.

With respect to this clone: Mouse names are used for the genes. The read finishes 4 residues shy of the CDR3 end, and the germline J gene is used to complete it. This chain connects TRBV5 to TRBJ2-5; D perhaps matches TRBD1 (5 bases). Germline V gene data show CDR1 as LGHNA and CDR2 as YNLKQL (reference sequence). Deletions cut 6 bases from V and 0 bases from J, with 10 bases between. The CDR3 is 14 amino acids. The CDR3 region is CASSRTINQDTQYF. Incomplete CDR3 DNA: TGTGCCAGCAGTCGGACAATTAACCAAGAC.

This clone was picked up a small number of times. These gene names are mouse names. The CDR3 DNA, read in part, is TGTGCCAGCAGTAAACCTACAGGGAGCTCCTAT. Protein sequence: CASSKPTGSSY. The complete CDR3 sequence is CASSKPTGSSYEQYF. The rearrangement uses TRBV19 and TRBJ2-7; D is possibly TRBD1 (6 bases). Read coverage stops 4 residues before the CDR3 terminus; the germline J gene supplies the remainder. Deletions cut 3 bases from V and 0 bases from J, with 13 bases between. The CDR3 is 15 amino acids. The germline gives CDR1 FNHDT, CDR2 SITEND (reference sequence).

This clone has only a few counts. Mouse gene names and germline throughout. The read terminates 4 residues before the CDR3 end, so the remaining end is supplied by the germline J gene. This chain links TRBV13-1 with TRBJ2-1, with TRBD2 matching 8 bases. CDR3 size: 15 residues. Germline V lookup: CDR1 NSHNY, CDR2 SYGAGN. Germline trimming cut 2 bases from V and 2 bases from J; bases unmatched to any gene: 3. CDR3 DNA, as far as it was read: TGTGCCAGCAGTGAGAAGACTGGGGACTATGCT. This codes for CASSEKTGDYA. The entire CDR3 protein reads CASSEKTGDYAEQFF.

This clone was counted ten times or more. These gene names are mouse names. Read sequence stops 4 residues before the CDR3 end, and the germline J gene provides the missing end. The chain combines TRBV19 with TRBJ2-7; D is tentatively TRBD1 or TRBD2 (5 bases each). The CDR3 contains 12 residues. Per germline, CDR1 FNHDT and CDR2 SITEND (reference sequence). The CDR3 bases that were read are TGTGCCAGCAGTATGGGGGAATAT. Protein sequence: CASSMGEY. The CDR3 in full is CASSMGEYEQYF.

This clone was recorded many times. These gene names are mouse names. Coverage ceases 4 residues before the CDR3 finishes, and the germline J gene fills in the end. J is TRBJ2-2 and V is TRBV1; perhaps TRBD1 as D (6 bases). CDR1 and CDR2 from the germline V gene are NSQYPW and LRSPGD (reference sequence). This CDR3 contains 16 residues. V was cut by 0 bases and J by 3 bases, with 11 bases left in between. The part of the CDR3 DNA that was read is TGCACCTGCAGTGCAGATAACAGGGTTGACACCGGG. It translates to CTCSADNRVDTG. The entire CDR3 is CTCSADNRVDTGQLYF.

A note on this clone: A read error may explain this, as a much larger clone is one base away. The genes are named according to mouse. Read coverage stops 4 residues before the CDR3 terminus; the germline J gene supplies the remainder. The rearrangement joins TRBV5 to TRBJ2-1; D is uncertain. The germline gives CDR1 LGHNA, CDR2 YNLKQL (reference sequence). The CDR3 is 10 residues long. CDR3 sequence reads: CASSQAEQFF. The part of the CDR3 DNA that was read is TGTGCCAGCAGCCAAGCT.

This clone came up a few times. The gene names given are mouse names. The read terminates 4 residues ahead of where the CDR3 ends, so the germline J gene completes it. This chain links TRBV1 with TRBJ2-4, with 9 bases that match TRBD1. Germline assignment: CDR1 NSQYPW and CDR2 LRSPGD (reference sequence). This CDR3 spans 15 amino acids. With 4 bases clipped from V and 2 bases from J, the junction kept 4 bases outside the gene matches. The covered CDR3 bases are TGCACCTGCAGTGGAACAGGGGGCGTTCAAAAC. Its protein is CTCSGTGGVQN. The full CDR3 reads CTCSGTGGVQNTLYF.

This clone was observed a handful of times. Gene names follow the mouse nomenclature. The CDR3 end is not reached by the read, which stops 4 residues before it; the germline J gene fills it in. The chain employs TRBV13-2 and TRBJ2-2; TRBD1 aligns across 10 bases. CDR1 and CDR2 (germline): NNHNN, SYGAGS (reference sequence). This CDR3 has 15 amino acids. The V and J ends lost 2 bases and 6 bases, in that order; junction bases with no gene match: 4. CDR3 protein: CASGDRDRGAGQLYF. CDR3 DNA, as far as it was read: TGTGCCAGCGGTGACCGGGACAGGGGTGCCGGG.

This clone was picked up a small number of times. Genes and germline come from the mouse. Coverage ceases 4 residues before the CDR3 finishes, and the germline J gene fills in the end. The chain has TRBV5 and TRBJ2-1; TRBD2 might be the D (6 bases). The CDR3 sequence is 15 residues long. V gave up 2 bases and J gave up 2 bases, with 10 bases separating them. Germline CDR1 is LGHNA and CDR2 is YNLKQL (reference sequence). CDR3 sequence reads: CASSQLGRDYAEQFF. The sequenced part of the CDR3 DNA is TGTGCCAGCAGCCAACTGGGGAGGGACTATGCT.

This clone showed up just a few times. The listed genes are named as in mouse. The read terminates 4 residues before the CDR3 end, so the remaining end is supplied by the germline J gene. The V and J genes are TRBV19 and TRBJ2-7, with D perhaps TRBD1 (5 bases). The germline V gene encodes CDR1 FNHDT and CDR2 SITEND (reference sequence). Trimming shortened V by 7 bases and J by 0 bases, and 11 bases separated the two germline ends. The CDR3 is 13 amino acids. CDR3 protein: CASATEASYEQYF. The DNA read from the CDR3 is TGTGCCAGCGCGACAGAAGCCTCCTAT.

This clone was seen more than once but under ten times. The gene symbols are mouse symbols. The read ends 4 residues early relative to the CDR3; the germline J gene fills the gap. The V call is TRBV5, the J call TRBJ2-7; 7 bases map to TRBD2. CDR1 is LGHNA and CDR2 is YNLKQL in the germline V gene (reference sequence). The CDR3 extends over 15 amino acids. The sequenced CDR3 bases are TGTGCCAGCAGCCAAGCTCGGGGGGGTGAACAT. Translating it yields CASSQARGGEH. The CDR3 in its entirety is CASSQARGGEHEQYF.

Of note for this clone: Gene names are mouse gene names. The CDR3 end lies 4 residues beyond the end of the read and is filled in from the germline J gene. This chain joins TRBV17 and TRBJ2-7; weak D call: TRBD2 (6 bases). The CDR3 covers 14 residues. CDR1 is MNHDT and CDR2 is YYDKIL in the germline V gene. Trimming took off 1 base at V and 2 bases at J, with 9 bases between the two ends. The sequenced part of the CDR3 DNA is TGTGCTAGCAGTAGAGGGGTGGGGGCCTAT. Translation: CASSRGVGAY. The entire CDR3 protein reads CASSRGVGAYEQYF.

Turning to this clone: Genes here carry mouse names. The CDR3 end is not reached by the read, which stops 4 residues before it; the germline J gene fills it in. J is TRBJ1-2 and V is TRBV24, with 10 bases aligning to TRBD1. CDR3 length: 14 residues. In germline, CDR1 is KGHTA, CDR2 FRNEEI. V shed 2 bases and J 3 bases; nucleotides not matched to a gene: 0. The CDR3 protein is CASSLGQGDSDYTF. Incomplete CDR3 DNA: TGTGCCAGCAGTCTGGGACAGGGGGACTCC.

In its sample, this clone was seen a few times. Here the gene names and germline are mouse. With the read ending 4 residues before the CDR3 end, the germline J gene is used to fill in that end. The J gene is TRBJ2-1, the V gene TRBV13-2, with 10 bases fitting TRBD2. V shed 3 bases, J shed 3 bases, and the junction held 3 bases outside the gene matches. Germline V gene sequence: CDR1 NNHNN, CDR2 SYGAGS (reference sequence). This CDR3 is built from 15 residues. The CDR3 region is CASGVTGGLYAEQFF. Partial CDR3 DNA: TGTGCCAGCGGTGTGACTGGGGGGCTCTATGCT.

This clone has a handful of counts. Mouse germline and gene names are used. The CDR3 end lies 4 residues beyond the end of the read and is filled in from the germline J gene. This rearrangement joins TRBV13-2 to TRBJ2-2, with 8 bases aligning to TRBD2. After removal of 5 bases from V and 4 bases from J, the junction contained 1 base not matched to a gene. The germline V gene has CDR1 NNHNN and CDR2 SYGAGS (reference sequence). The CDR3 is 13 residues long. The DNA read from the CDR3 is TGTGCCAGCGGCCTGGGGGGCACCGGG. This codes for CASGLGGTG. The whole CDR3 reads CASGLGGTGQLYF.

A word on this clone: Gene names are the mouse ones. The read finishes 4 residues shy of the CDR3 end, and the germline J gene is used to complete it. The V gene is TRBV19, the J gene TRBJ1-1; TRBD1 agrees at 12 bases. Germline assignment: CDR1 FNHDT and CDR2 SITEND (reference sequence). V lost 5 bases and J lost 4; bases outside the gene matches: 9. The CDR3 loop spans 16 amino acids. The part of the CDR3 DNA that was read is TGTGCCAGCAGATCCGGGACAGGGGGCGGGAGCACA. This sequence encodes CASRSGTGGGST. In full, the CDR3 reads CASRSGTGGGSTEVFF.

Details on this clone: Gene names and germline match the mouse. Read sequence stops 4 residues before the CDR3 end, and the germline J gene provides the missing end. This chain uses TRBV19 with TRBJ2-7, with a weak D call TRBD1 (6 bases). V dropped 3 bases and J dropped 0 bases, with 10 bases sitting between them. Germline CDR1 and CDR2: FNHDT and SITEND (reference sequence). The CDR3 has 14 amino acids. This CDR3 reads CASSTTGSSYEQYF. The DNA read from the CDR3 is TGTGCCAGCAGTACCACAGGGAGCTCCTAT. The full variable domain, rest sourced from reference TRBV19 and TRBJ2-7, is GGIITQTPKFLIGQEGQKLTLKCQQNFNHDTMYWYRQDSGKGLRLIYYSITENDLQKGDLSEGYDASREKKSSFSLTVTSAQKNEMAVFLCASSTTGSSYEQYFGPGTRLTVL.

Note on this clone: Gene names are mouse gene names. The read ends 4 residues before the CDR3 terminus; that terminus is restored from the germline J gene. This chain connects TRBV31 to TRBJ1-2; TRBD1 aligns across 7 bases. There are 13 residues in the CDR3. Trimming at V came to 5 bases and at J to 4 bases, leaving 7 bases not matched to a gene. Per the germline V gene, CDR1 is GKSSPN and CDR2 is SITVG. CDR3 in amino acids: CAWEGARSSDYTF. The DNA read from the CDR3 is TGTGCCTGGGAGGGGGCGCGTAGCTCC.

Only a few counts were recorded for this clone. Genes and germline come from the mouse. The read ends 4 residues shy of where the CDR3 ends; the end is completed using the germline J gene. The chain couples TRBV13-1 to TRBJ2-3; D is possibly TRBD2 (6 bases). CDR1 and CDR2 from the germline V gene are NSHNY and SYGAGN. V was pared by 4 bases and J by 2 bases, with 11 bases between. The CDR3 runs 14 residues. The covered CDR3 bases are TGTGCCAGCAGTAATGGACTGTCTGCAGAA. Amino acids: CASSNGLSAE. The CDR3 in its entirety is CASSNGLSAETLYF.

This clone turned up a few times. The listed genes are named as in mouse. The CDR3 end is not reached by the read, which stops 4 residues before it; the germline J gene fills it in. J is TRBJ2-1 and V is TRBV31; TRBD2 matches 7 bases. V was clipped by 4 bases and J by 3 bases; unmatched bases: 0. The CDR3 has 12 amino acids. Per germline, CDR1 GKSSPN and CDR2 SITVG. The DNA read from the CDR3 is TGTGCCTGGAACTGGGGCTATGCT. This encodes CAWNWGYA. The full CDR3 reads CAWNWGYAEQFF.

Turning to this clone: Germline and genes here are mouse. The read is 4 residues too short to cover the CDR3 end, so that end is filled in from the germline J gene. This rearrangement joins TRBV1 to TRBJ2-7, with D perhaps matching TRBD2 (5 bases). The CDR3 covers 14 residues. The V end lost 1 base, the J end lost 0 bases, and 7 bases lay between the germline ends. Germline CDR1 reads NSQYPW; CDR2 reads LRSPGD (reference sequence). This CDR3 reads CTCSAVGYSYEQYF. CDR3 DNA (partial): TGCACCTGCAGTGCAGTGGGGTACTCCTAT.